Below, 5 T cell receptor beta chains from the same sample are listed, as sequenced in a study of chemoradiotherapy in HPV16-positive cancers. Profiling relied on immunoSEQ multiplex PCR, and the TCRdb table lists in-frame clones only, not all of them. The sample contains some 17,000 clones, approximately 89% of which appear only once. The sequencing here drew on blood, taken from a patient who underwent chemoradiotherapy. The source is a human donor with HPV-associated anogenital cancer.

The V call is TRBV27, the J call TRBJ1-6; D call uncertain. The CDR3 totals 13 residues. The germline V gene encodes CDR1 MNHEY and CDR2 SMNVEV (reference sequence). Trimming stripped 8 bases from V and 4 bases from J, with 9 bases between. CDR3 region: CASSVGYNSPLHF. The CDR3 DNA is TGTGCCAGCTCGGTTGGGTATAATTCACCCCTCCACTTT.

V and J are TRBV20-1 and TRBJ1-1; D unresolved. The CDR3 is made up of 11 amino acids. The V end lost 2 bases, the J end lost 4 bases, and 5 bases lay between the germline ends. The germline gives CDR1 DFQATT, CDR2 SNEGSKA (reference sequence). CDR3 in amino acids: CSARIGTEAFF. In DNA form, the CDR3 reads TGCAGTGCTAGAATCGGCACTGAAGCTTTCTTT.

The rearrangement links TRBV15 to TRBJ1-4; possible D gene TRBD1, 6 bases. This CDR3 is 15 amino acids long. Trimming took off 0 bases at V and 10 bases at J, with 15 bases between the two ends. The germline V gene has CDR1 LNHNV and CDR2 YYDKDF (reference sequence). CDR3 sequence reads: CATSRDRGGHGKLFF. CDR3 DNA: TGTGCCACCAGCAGAGATCGGGGGGGACACGGAAAACTGTTTTTT.

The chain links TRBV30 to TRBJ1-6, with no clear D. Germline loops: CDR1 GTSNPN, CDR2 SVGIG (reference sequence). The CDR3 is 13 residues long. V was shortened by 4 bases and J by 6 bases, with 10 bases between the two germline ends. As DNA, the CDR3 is TGTGCCTGGAATCTGGTCCCTAATTCACCCCTCCACTTT. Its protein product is CAWNLVPNSPLHF.

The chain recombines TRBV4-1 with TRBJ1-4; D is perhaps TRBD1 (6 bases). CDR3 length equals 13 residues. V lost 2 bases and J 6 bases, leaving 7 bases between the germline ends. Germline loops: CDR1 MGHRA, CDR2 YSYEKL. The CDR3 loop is CASSQYRDEKLFF. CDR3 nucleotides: TGCGCCAGCAGCCAATACAGGGATGAAAAACTGTTTTTT.